Shown below are 16 T cell receptor beta chains from a single sample sequenced in a study of Graves' ophthalmopathy and Graves' hyperthyroidism. RNA transcripts provided the template for amplifying TCR beta CDR3 regions. First-round RT-PCR employed HTBI primers, with a second-round multiplex PCR after it. One entry per CDR3 protein results from TCRdb running MiXCR on the multiplex PCR reads. The repertoire holds 360,000 or so distinct CDR3 sequences, with approximately 20% as singletons. Sequenced sample: peripheral blood. The receptors shown here come from a woman between 18 and 30 years old with Graves' ophthalmopathy.

This sequence joins TRBV11-1 and TRBJ2-5, with D possibly TRBD2 on 6 matching bases. Germline V gene sequence: CDR1 SGHAT, CDR2 FQDESV (reference sequence). The CDR3 totals 14 residues. The V gene lost 3 bases and the J gene lost 2 bases, with 10 bases spanning the gap. As DNA, the CDR3 is TGTGCCAGCAGCTTGTCTAGCGCTCAAGAGACCCAGTACTTC. Translation: CASSLSSAQETQYF.

The sample holds a few counts of this clonotype. V gene TRBV4-3 combines with J gene TRBJ2-2, with D maybe TRBD1 (6 bases). CDR1 and CDR2 from the germline V gene are LGHNA and YSLEER. This CDR3 has 16 residues. Trimming pared 0 bases from V and 3 bases from J, leaving 11 bases between. CDR3 in amino acids: CASSQEPRGHTGELFF. CDR3 bases: TGCGCCAGCAGCCAAGAGCCCAGGGGTCACACCGGGGAGCTGTTTTTT.

This clonotype was detected many times. The CDR3 is CAWKRGAGGANVLTF. Here the CDR3 DNA reads TGTGCCTGGAAGAGGGGAGCGGGGGGGGCCAACGTCCTGACTTTC. The V gene is TRBV30, the J gene TRBJ2-6, with TRBD2 matching 7 bases. The CDR3 is 15 amino acids. Germline trimming cut 4 bases from V and 4 bases from J; bases unmatched to any gene: 7. Germline assignment: CDR1 GTSNPN and CDR2 SVGIG (reference sequence).

The chain uses TRBV6-2 or TRBV6-3 and TRBJ2-7, with TRBD2 matching 9 bases. V shed 6 bases, J shed 0 bases, and the junction held 15 bases outside the gene matches. The V gene's germline CDR1 is MNHEY and CDR2 SVGEGT. The CDR3 extends over 18 amino acids. CDR3 loop: CASSRVLAGIHSSYEQYF. CDR3 nucleotide sequence: TGTGCCAGCAGCAGAGTCCTAGCGGGAATCCACTCCTCCTACGAGCAGTACTTC.

This clonotype occurred many times. The chain uses TRBV9 and TRBJ1-6; no clear D gene. The germline V gene encodes CDR1 SGDLS and CDR2 YYNGEE. The CDR3 is made up of 18 amino acids. V shed 2 bases and J shed 8 bases, with 23 bases lying between them. The CDR3 DNA reads TGTGCCAGCAGCGTTGGACCACTGGGGATATATGGGGATTCACCCCTCCACTTT. Its translation: CASSVGPLGIYGDSPLHF. The entire variable domain, with the rest obtained from reference TRBV9 and TRBJ1-6, is as follows: DSGVTQTPKHLITATGQRVTLRCSPRSGDLSVYWYQQSLDQGLQFLIQYYNGEERAKGNILERFSAQQFPDLHSELNLSSLELGDSALYFCASSVGPLGIYGDSPLHFGNGTRLTVT.

This clonotype has at least ten counts. This may be a read error, as it is one base from a much larger clone. The V call is TRBV30, the J call TRBJ1-5; no reliable D call. CDR3 length: 12 amino acids. Germline V gene data show CDR1 as GTSNPN and CDR2 as SVGIG (reference sequence). Trimming removed 0 bases at V and 6 bases at J, with 6 bases between. CDR3 nucleotide sequence: TGTGCCTGGAGTGTACAGAGTCAGCCCCAGCATTTT. It is translated as CAWSVQSQPQHF.

This clonotype came up many times. This rearrangement joins TRBV7-3 to TRBJ2-2; 7 bases match TRBD2. This CDR3 spans 15 amino acids. V dropped 3 bases and J dropped 6; count of bases not matched to a gene: 7. Germline-derived CDR1 and CDR2 are SGHTA and FQGTGA. Here the CDR3 reads CASSFRAGVPGELFF. The DNA of the CDR3 is TGTGCCAGCAGCTTTCGGGCGGGAGTGCCCGGGGAGCTGTTTTTT.

This clonotype was seen at least ten times. The V and J genes are TRBV11-2 and TRBJ2-7, with D possibly matching TRBD1 (5 bases). With 0 bases removed from V and 3 bases from J, the gap between germline ends came to 12 bases. The germline gives CDR1 SGHAT, CDR2 FQNNGV. The CDR3 is 15 residues long. This CDR3 reads CASSLDGASLYEQYF. CDR3 sequence (DNA): TGTGCCAGCAGCTTAGATGGGGCCAGCCTCTACGAGCAGTACTTC.

This clonotype has ten or more counts. The chain has TRBV6-1 and TRBJ1-5; D unresolved. CDR1 is MNHNS and CDR2 is SASEGT in the germline V gene. V was clipped by 4 bases and J by 8 bases, with 12 bases between them. The CDR3 length is 13 residues. The CDR3 reads CASSANSPKPQHF. The CDR3 DNA sequence: TGTGCCAGCAGTGCCAACAGCCCGAAGCCCCAGCATTTT.

J is TRBJ2-2 and V is TRBV12-3 or TRBV12-4; 7 bases line up with TRBD1. V was clipped by 4 bases and J by 5 bases; unmatched bases: 7. CDR3 length: 15 residues. CDR3 bases: TGTGCCAGCAGTTCCTTGGACAGGATTACCGGGGAGCTGTTTTTT. Its translation is CASSSLDRITGELFF.

Only a few counts were recorded for this clonotype. The chain couples TRBV15 to TRBJ2-5; no definite D call. This CDR3 contains 14 residues. The germline gives CDR1 LNHNV, CDR2 YYDKDF (reference sequence). V dropped 3 bases and J dropped 2 bases, with 10 bases sitting between them. Here the CDR3 DNA reads TGTGCCACCAGCAGTTCGGTGGGTCAAGAGACCCAGTACTTC. This translates into CATSSSVGQETQYF. Supplemented by reference TRBV15 and TRBJ2-5, the full variable domain reads DAMVIQNPRYQVTQFGKPVTLSCSQTLNHNVMYWYQQKSSQAPKLLFHYYDKDFNNEADTPDNFQSRRPNTSFCFLDIRSPGLGDTAMYLCATSSSVGQETQYFGPGTRLLVL.

This clonotype came up many times. The chain recombines TRBV11-2 with TRBJ2-5, with TRBD2 matching over 7 bases. The CDR3 is 14 residues long. The trim removed 2 bases at V and 4 bases at J, leaving 4 bases unmatched. CDR1 and CDR2 from the germline V gene are SGHAT and FQNNGV. CDR3 coding DNA: TGTGCCAGCAGCTTACTAGCGGTAATAGAGACCCAGTACTTC. Translation gives CASSLLAVIETQYF.

This clonotype occurred many times. The genes are TRBV12-3 or TRBV12-4 and TRBJ1-5; D perhaps matches TRBD1 (5 bases). There are 15 residues in the CDR3. V shed 3 bases and J shed 6 bases, with 15 bases lying between them. Written as DNA, the CDR3 is TGTGCCAGCAGTTTTGGTGGGGCGGAGGGTCAGCCCCAGCATTTT. It specifies CASSFGGAEGQPQHF.

The V gene is TRBV28, the J gene TRBJ1-5; D is perhaps TRBD1 (5 bases). This CDR3 spans 17 amino acids. Trimming stripped 6 bases from V and 3 bases from J, with 21 bases between. CDR1 is MDHEN, CDR2 SYDVKM, per germline. CDR3 in DNA: TGTGCCAGCAGAGCACCGTCAGTGGGGCTATTCAATCAGCCCCAGCATTTT. Translated, it gives CASRAPSVGLFNQPQHF.

The rearrangement links TRBV28 to TRBJ2-7; TRBD2 is a possible D gene (5 bases). V was pared by 5 bases and J by 6 bases, with 14 bases between. Germline lookup yields CDR1 MDHEN and CDR2 SYDVKM. CDR3 length: 13 amino acids. The CDR3 here is CASSRPGSGEQYF. In DNA form, the CDR3 reads TGTGCCAGCAGTCGCCCGGGATCGGGCGAGCAGTACTTC.

This clonotype was counted ten times or more. The J gene is TRBJ1-5, the V gene TRBV6-1, with unresolved D. Trimming pared 5 bases from V and 0 bases from J, leaving 11 bases between. Germline lookup yields CDR1 MNHNS and CDR2 SASEGT. The length of the CDR3 is 15 residues. CDR3 nucleotide sequence: TGTGCCAGCAGTCCCTCACTTAGTAGCAATCAGCCCCAGCATTTT. This encodes CASSPSLSSNQPQHF.